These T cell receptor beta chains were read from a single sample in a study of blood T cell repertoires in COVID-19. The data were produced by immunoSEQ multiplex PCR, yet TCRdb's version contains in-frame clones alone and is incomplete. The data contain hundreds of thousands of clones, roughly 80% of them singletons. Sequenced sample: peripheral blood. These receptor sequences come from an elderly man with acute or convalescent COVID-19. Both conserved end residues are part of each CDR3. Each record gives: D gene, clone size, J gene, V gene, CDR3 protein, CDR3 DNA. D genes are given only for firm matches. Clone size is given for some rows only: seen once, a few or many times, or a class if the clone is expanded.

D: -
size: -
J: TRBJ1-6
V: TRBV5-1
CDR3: CASSFGTTQGNSPLHF
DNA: TGCGCCAGCAGCTTCGGCACGACCCAGGGGAATTCACCCCTCCACTTT

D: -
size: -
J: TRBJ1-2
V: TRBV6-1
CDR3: CASSDGALFYGYTF
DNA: TGTGCCAGCAGTGATGGGGCCTTATTCTATGGCTACACCTTC

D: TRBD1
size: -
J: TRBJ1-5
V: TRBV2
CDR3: CASSEETGGVQPQHF
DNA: TGTGCCAGCAGTGAGGAGACAGGGGGCGTTCAGCCCCAGCATTTT

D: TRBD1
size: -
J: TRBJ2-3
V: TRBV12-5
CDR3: CASGRGPRTDTQYF
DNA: TGTGCTAGTGGCAGGGGGCCGCGCACAGATACGCAGTATTTT

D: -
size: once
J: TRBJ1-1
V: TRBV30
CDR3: CAWNEALNTEAFF
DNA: TGTGCCTGGAACGAGGCCCTGAACACTGAAGCTTTCTTT

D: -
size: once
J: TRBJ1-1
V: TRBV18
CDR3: CASSPSLNTEAFF
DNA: TGTGCCAGCTCACCATCTCTGAACACTGAAGCTTTCTTT

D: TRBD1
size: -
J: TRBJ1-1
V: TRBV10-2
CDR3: CASRGRPGQGGTEAFF
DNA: TGCGCCAGCAGGGGGCGTCCGGGACAGGGAGGCACTGAAGCTTTCTTT

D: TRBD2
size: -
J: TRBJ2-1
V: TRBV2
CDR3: CASSERGLAGDEQFF
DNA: TGTGCCAGCAGCGAGAGGGGACTAGCGGGGGATGAGCAGTTCTTC

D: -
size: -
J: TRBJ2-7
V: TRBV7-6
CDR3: CASSLDRNGEQYF
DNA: TGTGCCAGCAGCCTAGACAGAAACGGCGAGCAGTACTTC

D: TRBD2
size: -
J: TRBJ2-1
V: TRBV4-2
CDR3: CASSQVSGGSHNEQFF
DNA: TGTGCCAGCAGCCAGGTTAGCGGGGGGTCCCACAATGAGCAGTTCTTC

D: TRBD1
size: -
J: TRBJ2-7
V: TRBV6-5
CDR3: CASSPPTGLGEQYF
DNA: TGTGCCAGCAGCCCCCCGACAGGGTTGGGCGAGCAGTACTTC

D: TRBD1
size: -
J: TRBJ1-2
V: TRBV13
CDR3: CASSLVKGQGYYGYTF
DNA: TGTGCCAGCAGCTTAGTAAAAGGACAGGGGTACTATGGCTACACCTTC

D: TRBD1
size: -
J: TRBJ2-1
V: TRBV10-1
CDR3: CASSESFSPGQPYNEQFF
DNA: TGCGCCAGCAGTGAGTCGTTCTCCCCGGGACAGCCCTACAATGAGCAGTTCTTC

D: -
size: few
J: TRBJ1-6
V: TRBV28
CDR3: CASSPQGPLHF
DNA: TGTGCCAGCAGCCCCCAGGGACCCCTCCACTTT

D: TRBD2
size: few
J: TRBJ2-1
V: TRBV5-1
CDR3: CASSSTSGGPYNEQFF
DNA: TGCGCCAGCAGCTCGACTAGCGGGGGCCCCTACAATGAGCAGTTCTTC

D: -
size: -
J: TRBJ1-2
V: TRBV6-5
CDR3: CASSPPRNYGYTF
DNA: TGTGCCAGCAGCCCCCCCAGGAACTATGGCTACACCTTC

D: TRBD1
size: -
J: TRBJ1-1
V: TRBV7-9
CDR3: CASSLLRGREGTEAFF
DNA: TGTGCCAGCAGCCTTCTCAGGGGGCGGGAGGGCACTGAAGCTTTCTTT

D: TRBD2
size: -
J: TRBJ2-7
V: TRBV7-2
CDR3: CASSLGLAGAYEQYF
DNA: TGTGCCAGCAGCTTAGGCCTAGCGGGGGCCTACGAGCAGTACTTC

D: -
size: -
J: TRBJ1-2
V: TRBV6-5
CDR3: CASSPTGPYGYTF
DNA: TGTGCCAGCAGTCCGACAGGCCCCTATGGCTACACCTTC

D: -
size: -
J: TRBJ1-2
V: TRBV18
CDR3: CASSPPYRVGYGYTF
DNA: TGTGCCAGCTCACCACCATACAGGGTGGGCTATGGCTACACCTTC

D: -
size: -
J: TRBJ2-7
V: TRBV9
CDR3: CASSVAGTYEQYF
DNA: TGTGCCAGCAGCGTAGCGGGGACCTACGAGCAGTACTTC

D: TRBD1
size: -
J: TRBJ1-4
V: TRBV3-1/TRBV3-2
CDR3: CASSPTRTGLGAREKLFF
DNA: TGTGCCAGCAGCCCGACCAGGACAGGGCTTGGTGCAAGGGAAAAACTGTTTTTT

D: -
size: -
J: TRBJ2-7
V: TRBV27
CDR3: CASRRGRNYGQYF
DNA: TGTGCCAGCAGGAGAGGGAGGAACTACGGGCAGTACTTC

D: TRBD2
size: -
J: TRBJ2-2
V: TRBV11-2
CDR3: CASSFEGTRRSGELFF
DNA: TGTGCCAGCAGCTTTGAGGGGACTAGACGAAGCGGGGAGCTGTTTTTT

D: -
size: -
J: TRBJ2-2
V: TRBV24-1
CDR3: CATSVQGTGELFF
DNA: TGTGCCACCAGTGTTCAGGGCACCGGGGAGCTGTTTTTT

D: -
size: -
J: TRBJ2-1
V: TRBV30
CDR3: CAWRDWTDYNEQFF
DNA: TGTGCCTGGAGAGATTGGACAGACTACAATGAGCAGTTCTTC

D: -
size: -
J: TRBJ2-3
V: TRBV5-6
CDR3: CAIQWTDTQYF
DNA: TGTGCCATCCAGTGGACAGATACGCAGTATTTT

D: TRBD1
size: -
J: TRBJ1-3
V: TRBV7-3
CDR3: CASSTFGQGASTLAGNTIYF
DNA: TGTGCCAGCAGCACCTTCGGACAGGGGGCGTCTACTCTGGCTGGAAACACCATATATTTT

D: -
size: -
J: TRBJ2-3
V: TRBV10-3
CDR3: CAIRQGSDTQYF
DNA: TGTGCCATCAGACAGGGTTCAGATACGCAGTATTTT

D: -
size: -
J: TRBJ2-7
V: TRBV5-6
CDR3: CASSFTVYEQYF
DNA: TGTGCCAGCAGCTTCACAGTCTACGAGCAGTACTTC

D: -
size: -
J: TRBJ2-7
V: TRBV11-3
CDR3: CASSLASGPTYEQYF
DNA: TGTGCCAGCAGCTTAGCCTCAGGCCCTACCTACGAGCAGTACTTC

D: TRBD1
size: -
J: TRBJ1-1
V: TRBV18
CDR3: CASSPLDGTGVSNTEAFF
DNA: TGTGCCAGCTCACCACTCGACGGGACAGGGGTGTCGAACACTGAAGCTTTCTTT

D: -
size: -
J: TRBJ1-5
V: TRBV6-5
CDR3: CASRDRYQPQHF
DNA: TGTGCCAGCAGAGACAGATATCAGCCCCAGCATTTT

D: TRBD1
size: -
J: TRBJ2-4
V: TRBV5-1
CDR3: CASNTGEDGNIQYF
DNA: TGCGCCAGCAACACAGGGGAAGATGGAAACATTCAGTACTTC

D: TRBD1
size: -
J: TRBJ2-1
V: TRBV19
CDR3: CASSLRDRYNEQFF
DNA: TGTGCCAGTAGTCTCCGGGACAGATACAATGAGCAGTTCTTC

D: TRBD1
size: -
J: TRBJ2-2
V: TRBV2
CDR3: CASSPGQGYSGELFF
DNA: TGTGCCAGCTCTCCGGGACAGGGTTATAGCGGGGAGCTGTTTTTT

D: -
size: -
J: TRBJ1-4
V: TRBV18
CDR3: CASSRGQATNEKLFF
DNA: TGTGCCAGCTCAAGAGGACAAGCAACTAATGAAAAACTGTTTTTT

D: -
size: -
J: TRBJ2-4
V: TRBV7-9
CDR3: CASSLPDSLAKNIQYF
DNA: TGTGCCAGCAGCTTACCGGACAGCTTAGCCAAAAACATTCAGTACTTC

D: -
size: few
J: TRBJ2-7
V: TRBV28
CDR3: CASSFDRGGLEPTYEQYF
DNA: TGTGCCAGCAGTTTCGACAGGGGTGGACTAGAGCCGACCTACGAGCAGTACTTC

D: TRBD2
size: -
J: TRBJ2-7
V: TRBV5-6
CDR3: CASTEGTRFDEQYF
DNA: TGTGCCAGCACTGAAGGGACTAGATTTGACGAGCAGTACTTC

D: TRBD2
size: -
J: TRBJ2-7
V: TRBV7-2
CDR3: CASSLGSGGSYEQYF
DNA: TGTGCCAGCAGTCTTGGAAGCGGGGGCTCCTACGAGCAGTACTTC

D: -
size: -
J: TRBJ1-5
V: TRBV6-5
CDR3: CASSYSRVGNQPQHF
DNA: TGTGCCAGCAGTTACTCGAGGGTAGGCAATCAGCCCCAGCATTTT

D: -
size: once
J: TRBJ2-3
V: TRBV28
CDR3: CASSSSGVFPDTQYF
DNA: TGTGCCAGCAGTTCCTCCGGGGTATTCCCAGATACGCAGTATTTT

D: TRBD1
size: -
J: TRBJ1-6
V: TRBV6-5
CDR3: CASRSGQVYNSPLHF
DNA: TGTGCCAGCAGATCTGGACAGGTGTATAATTCACCCCTCCACTTT

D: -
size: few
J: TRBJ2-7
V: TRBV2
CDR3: CASSVREQYF
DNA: TGTGCCAGCAGTGTTAGAGAGCAGTACTTC

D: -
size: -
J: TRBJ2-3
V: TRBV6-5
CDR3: CASSYSRKGGTQYF
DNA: TGTGCCAGCAGTTACTCAAGGAAAGGGGGTACGCAGTATTTT

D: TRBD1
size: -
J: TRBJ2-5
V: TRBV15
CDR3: CATSRRTGTQETQYF
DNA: TGTGCCACCAGCAGACGGACAGGGACCCAAGAGACCCAGTACTTC

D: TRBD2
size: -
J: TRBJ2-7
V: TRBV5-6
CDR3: CASSLVAPDLAGERYEQYF
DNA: TGTGCCAGCAGCTTGGTAGCACCAGATCTAGCGGGGGAAAGGTACGAGCAGTACTTC

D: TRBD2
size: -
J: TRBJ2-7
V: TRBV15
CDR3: CATSRDKAGGPSTYF
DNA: TGTGCCACCAGCAGAGATAAAGCGGGAGGACCATCTACGTACTTC

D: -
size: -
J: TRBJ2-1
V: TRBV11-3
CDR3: CASSLEGPYNEQFF
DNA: TGTGCCAGCAGCCTAGAGGGCCCTTACAATGAGCAGTTCTTC